This T cell receptor beta chain originates from a study of Graves' ophthalmopathy and Graves' hyperthyroidism. The overall study: Peripheral blood (taken before any treatment) was collected at initial diagnosis.

The evidence that diagnosis relied on was clinical symptoms, serum thyroxine, TRAb, thyroid ultrasound and orbital computed tomography. RNA served as the template for amplifying TCR beta CDR3 regions. The workflow started with a first-round RT-PCR run with HTBI primers and then moved on to a second-round multiplex PCR. A single record per CDR3 protein comes from TCRdb applying MiXCR to the multiplex PCR reads. The data hold about 740,000 distinct CDR3 sequences, with 40% observed a single time. This clonotype was obtained from an adult man with Graves' ophthalmopathy. Sequencing was done on a sample of peripheral blood.

The CDR3 DNA is TGCAGCGTTGACCTTGGGGGAGGGGCCAACGTCCTGACTTTC. Residues: CSVDLGGGANVLTF. This chain links TRBV29-1 with TRBJ2-6; D possibly uses TRBD1 or TRBD2 (5 bases each). Germline CDR1 SQVTM, CDR2 ANQGSEA. V was shortened by 3 bases and J by 4 bases, with 10 bases between the two germline ends. CDR3 length equals 14 residues.